These 10 T cell receptor beta chains share one sample of origin, sequenced in a study of CD8+CD57+ T cells in acquired aplastic anemia. Genomic DNA templated the TCR beta VDJ and CDR3 profiling. TCRdb reanalysed the reads using MiXCR and keeps one entry per CDR3 protein. The top ten hold over 0.95% of the sample, which has over 150,000 distinct CDR3 sequences, 35% to 55% seen once. Sequenced material: sorted CD4+, CD8+, or CD8+CD57+ T cells (not recorded which) from PBMCs. These TCRs come from a human donor in good health.

This clonotype was detected a few times. The chain joins TRBV29-1 to TRBJ2-1; D may be TRBD1 (5 bases). Germline CDR1 reads SQVTM; CDR2 reads ANQGSEA. This CDR3 is built from 13 residues. Trimming shortened V by 6 bases and J by 2 bases, and 11 bases separated the two germline ends. The CDR3 protein is CSVDTLTYNEQFF. CDR3 coding DNA: TGCAGCGTGGACACCTTAACCTACAATGAGCAGTTCTTC.

As to this clonotype: This may stem from a read error, because a much larger clone lies one nucleotide away. The chain carries TRBV5-1 and TRBJ1-2; D not resolved. CDR3 length: 14 residues. Germline loops: CDR1 SGHRS, CDR2 YFSETQ. The CDR3 region is CASSLGVDPSGYAF. CDR3 bases: TGCGCCAGCAGCTTGGGGGTCGATCCGAGCGGCTACGCCTTC.

This clonotype was found many times. The V gene is TRBV20-1, the J gene TRBJ2-1, with 7 bases aligning to TRBD1. V shed 6 bases, J shed 9 bases, and the junction held 11 bases outside the gene matches. Germline CDR1 and CDR2: DFQATT and SNEGSKA (reference sequence). The CDR3 extends over 13 amino acids. CDR3 in amino acids: CSAPGQSSTEQFF. In DNA, the CDR3 is TGCAGTGCCCCGGGACAGAGTTCGACTGAGCAGTTCTTC.

This clonotype appeared many times. The chain links TRBV7-2 to TRBJ1-2, with 9 bases lining up with TRBD1. The CDR3 contains 14 residues. The germline CDR1 and CDR2 sequences are SGHTA and FQGNSA. Losses at the gene ends were 1 base for V and 7 bases for J; bases not matched to a gene: 4. The CDR3 sequence: CASSLGTGDSGYTF. The CDR3 DNA sequence: TGTGCCAGCAGCTTAGGGACAGGGGATAGTGGCTACACCTTC.

This clonotype was counted a few times. The V gene is TRBV10-3, the J gene TRBJ2-1, with D possibly being TRBD2 (6 bases). The CDR3 is 14 residues long. Germline V gives CDR1 ENHRY, CDR2 SYGVKD. The V end lost 10 bases, the J end lost 7 bases, and 20 bases lay between the germline ends. Here the CDR3 DNA reads TGTGCCACCCGAGACAGACCCGCGGGAAATGAGCAGTTCTTC. This encodes CATRDRPAGNEQFF.

This chain joins TRBV10-3 and TRBJ1-1, with D unresolved. The V end was cut by 4 bases, the J end by 5 bases, with 8 bases between. The CDR3 has 12 amino acids. Germline V gene data show CDR1 as ENHRY and CDR2 as SYGVKD. DNA of the CDR3: TGTGCCATCAGTGGGCTGGGGACTGAAGCTTTCTTT. Translated, it gives CAISGLGTEAFF.

This clonotype has a count of ten or more. This chain joins TRBV19 and TRBJ2-7; tentatively, D is TRBD1 or TRBD2 (5 bases each). Germline-derived CDR1 and CDR2 are LNHDA and SQIVND (reference sequence). The CDR3 runs 13 residues. V was shortened by 10 bases and J by 1 base, with 14 bases between the two germline ends. DNA for the CDR3: TGTGCCACCGGGGACCGACGATCCTACGAGCAGTACTTC. Its translation is CATGDRRSYEQYF.

This chain connects TRBV20-1 to TRBJ2-1, with D tentatively TRBD2 (7 bases). Trimming stripped 0 bases from V and 6 bases from J, with 9 bases between. In germline, CDR1 is DFQATT, CDR2 SNEGSKA (reference sequence). This CDR3 has 13 residues. The CDR3 nucleotides read TGCAGTGCTAGAGATGGGGGGGCCAATGAGCAGTTCTTC. Translating gives CSARDGGANEQFF.

This sequence joins TRBV6-4 and TRBJ1-2; perhaps TRBD1 as D (5 bases). Germline V gives CDR1 MRHNA, CDR2 SNTAGT. The CDR3 runs to 14 residues. V was clipped by 10 bases and J by 6 bases, with 21 bases between them. CDR3: CATRGTYNGDGYTF. CDR3 nucleotide sequence: TGTGCCACACGTGGGACCTATAATGGGGATGGCTACACCTTC.

The V gene is TRBV4-2, the J gene TRBJ2-1, with TRBD2 matching 10 bases. This CDR3 is built from 16 residues. Germline loops: CDR1 LGHNA, CDR2 YNFKEQ. Germline trimming cut 4 bases from V and 7 bases from J; bases unmatched to any gene: 10. The CDR3 spells CASSPPSAGGWNEQFF. The CDR3 DNA sequence: TGTGCCAGCAGCCCCCCCTCAGCGGGGGGGTGGAATGAGCAGTTCTTC.